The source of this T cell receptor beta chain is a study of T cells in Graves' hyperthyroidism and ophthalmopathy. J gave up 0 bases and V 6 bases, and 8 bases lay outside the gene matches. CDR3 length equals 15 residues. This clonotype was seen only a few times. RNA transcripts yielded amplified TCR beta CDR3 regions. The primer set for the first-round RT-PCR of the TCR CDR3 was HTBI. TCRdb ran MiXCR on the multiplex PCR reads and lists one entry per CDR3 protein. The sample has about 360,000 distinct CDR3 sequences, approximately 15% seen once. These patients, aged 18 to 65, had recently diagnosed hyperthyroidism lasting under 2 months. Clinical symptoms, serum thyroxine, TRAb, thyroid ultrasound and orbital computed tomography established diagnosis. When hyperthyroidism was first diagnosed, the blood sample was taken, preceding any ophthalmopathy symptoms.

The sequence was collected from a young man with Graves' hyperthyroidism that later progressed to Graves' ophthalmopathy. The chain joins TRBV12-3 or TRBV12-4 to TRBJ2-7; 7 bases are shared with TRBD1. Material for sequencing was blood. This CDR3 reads CASRRFGTDSYEQYF. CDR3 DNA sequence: TGTGCCAGCAGGAGGTTCGGGACAGACTCCTACGAGCAGTACTTC.